A selection of T cell receptor beta chains follows, all from one sample in a study of glioma-infiltrating T cells. Using its own MiXCR run on the multiplex PCR reads, TCRdb lists one record per CDR3 protein. In the table there are 150,000 or so distinct CDR3 sequences, around 42% of which are singletons. The sequencing sample was made of glioma tissue, nonneoplastic brain tissue, or PBMCs (not recorded which). Receptors originate from a human donor with low-grade glioma or glioblastoma, undergoing nonglioma brain surgery, or in good health (not recorded which). Both conserved end residues are part of each CDR3. D genes are given only for firm matches. Size values are once, few and many counts, or a class for expanded clones, and some rows have none.

>many|TRBJ1-1|TRBV28|-
CASSSPLGQMNTEAFF
TGTGCCAGCAGTTCGCCCCTAGGACAGATGAACACTGAAGCTTTCTTT
>many|TRBJ2-7|TRBV7-6|-
CASSLSDGGQQYF
TGTGCCAGCAGCTTGTCGGATGGGGGCCAGCAGTACTTC
>-|TRBJ2-3|TRBV6-1|TRBD2
CASTISSGADTQYF
TGTGCCAGCACCATTAGTAGCGGGGCAGATACGCAGTATTTT
>few|TRBJ1-1|TRBV28|TRBD1
CASSPTGQGGTEAFF
TGTGCCAGCAGTCCAACTGGACAGGGGGGCACTGAAGCTTTCTTT
>-|TRBJ2-7|TRBV28|TRBD2
CASSFVGLAAYEQYF
TGTGCCAGCAGTTTCGTCGGACTAGCGGCCTACGAGCAGTACTTC
>-|TRBJ1-5|TRBV19|TRBD1
CASSGTGFDQPQHF
TGTGCCAGTAGTGGGACAGGGTTTGATCAGCCCCAGCATTTT
>-|TRBJ2-5|TRBV20-1|-
CSASGLAHETQYF
TGCAGTGCCTCGGGGCTAGCACATGAGACCCAGTACTTC
>-|TRBJ1-2|TRBV12-3/TRBV12-4|-
CASSLGLRPDYGYTF
TGTGCCAGCAGTTTAGGCCTCAGACCCGACTATGGCTACACCTTC
>few|TRBJ2-1|TRBV6-1|TRBD2
CASRSLGGGEQFF
TGTGCCAGCAGGTCACTCGGGGGGGGCGAGCAGTTCTTC
>-|TRBJ1-1|TRBV19|-
CASSINARGEAFF
TGTGCCAGTAGCATTAATGCCAGGGGTGAAGCTTTCTTT
>-|TRBJ2-7|TRBV4-1|-
CASSQGRAYEQYF
TGCGCCAGCAGCCAAGGGAGGGCATACGAGCAGTACTTC
>-|TRBJ2-1|TRBV20-1|-
CSARGGASYNEQFF
TGCAGTGCTAGAGGGGGGGCGAGCTACAATGAGCAGTTCTTC
>few|TRBJ1-1|TRBV15|TRBD1
CATSRDRGAGTEAFF
TGTGCCACCAGCCGCGACAGGGGCGCGGGGACTGAAGCTTTCTTT
>-|TRBJ1-1|TRBV4-1|-
CASSQARGSTEAFF
TGCGCCAGCAGCCAAGCCAGAGGGAGTACTGAAGCTTTCTTT
>few|TRBJ1-5|TRBV20-1|-
CSASFPTVNQPQHF
TGCAGTGCTAGTTTCCCGACAGTAAATCAGCCCCAGCATTTT
>few|TRBJ2-1|TRBV6-1|TRBD1
CASSERSQGGGNEQFF
TGTGCCAGCAGTGAACGTTCACAGGGGGGTGGCAATGAGCAGTTCTTC
>few|TRBJ2-2|TRBV6-1|-
CASSLLQGGTGELFF
TGTGCCAGCAGTTTACTACAGGGGGGGACCGGGGAGCTGTTTTTT
>-|TRBJ2-6|TRBV6-1|-
CASSPRGGTSGANVLTF
TGTGCCAGCAGCCCAAGGGGGGGCACCTCTGGGGCCAACGTCCTGACTTTC
>once|TRBJ2-3|TRBV4-3|TRBD2
CASSPGRLGGLTDTQYF
TGCGCCAGCAGCCCCGGGAGGCTGGGCGGGTTAACAGATACGCAGTATTTT
>few|TRBJ2-1|TRBV6-6|-
CASSYSPLLQSDEQFF
TGTGCCAGCAGTTACTCGCCCCTTTTACAATCGGATGAGCAGTTCTTC
>few|TRBJ1-5|TRBV20-1|TRBD1
CSARPGSGQGMHSNQPQHF
TGCAGTGCTAGACCTGGCTCGGGACAGGGAATGCATAGCAATCAGCCCCAGCATTTT
>once|TRBJ2-1|TRBV14|-
CASSQDLGGNEQFF
TGTGCCAGCAGCCAAGATCTGGGGGGCAATGAGCAGTTCTTC
>-|TRBJ1-3|TRBV27|-
CASSFKQGYGNTIYF
TGTGCCAGCAGTTTCAAACAGGGTTACGGAAACACCATATATTTT
>few|TRBJ1-3|TRBV7-2|-
CASSLKGGGNTIYF
TGTGCCAGCAGCTTAAAGGGTGGCGGAAACACCATATATTTT
>-|TRBJ2-1|TRBV28|-
CASSSGGEQFF
TGTGCCAGCAGTTCCGGAGGTGAGCAGTTCTTC
>-|TRBJ2-1|TRBV27|-
CASSRTYGSSYNEQFF
TGTGCCAGCAGTCGGACCTATGGAAGCTCCTACAATGAGCAGTTCTTC
>-|TRBJ1-1|TRBV5-4|-
CASSPLDTYTEAFF
TGTGCCAGCAGCCCCTTGGACACTTACACTGAAGCTTTCTTT
>-|TRBJ1-6|TRBV28|-
CASRVMPSASPLHF
TGTGCCAGCAGGGTCATGCCGTCGGCTTCACCCCTCCACTTT
>few|TRBJ2-1|TRBV28|-
CASSSGFSYNEQFF
TGTGCCAGCAGCTCAGGGTTCTCCTACAATGAGCAGTTCTTC
>many|TRBJ2-3|TRBV27|-
CASSFRSGGTDTQYF
TGTGCCAGCAGTTTCAGATCGGGTGGCACAGATACGCAGTATTTT
>-|TRBJ2-7|TRBV6-6|TRBD2
CASSYSFAGETGEQYF
TGTGCCAGCAGTTACTCTTTTGCGGGAGAAACGGGAGAGCAGTACTTC
>-|TRBJ2-7|TRBV20-1|-
CSAFPGVSPAYEQYF
TGCAGTGCTTTCCCCGGCGTTAGCCCTGCCTACGAGCAGTACTTC
>few|TRBJ1-1|TRBV7-2|-
CASSLVSGAGTEAFF
TGTGCCAGCAGCTTAGTAAGCGGGGCTGGGACTGAAGCTTTCTTT